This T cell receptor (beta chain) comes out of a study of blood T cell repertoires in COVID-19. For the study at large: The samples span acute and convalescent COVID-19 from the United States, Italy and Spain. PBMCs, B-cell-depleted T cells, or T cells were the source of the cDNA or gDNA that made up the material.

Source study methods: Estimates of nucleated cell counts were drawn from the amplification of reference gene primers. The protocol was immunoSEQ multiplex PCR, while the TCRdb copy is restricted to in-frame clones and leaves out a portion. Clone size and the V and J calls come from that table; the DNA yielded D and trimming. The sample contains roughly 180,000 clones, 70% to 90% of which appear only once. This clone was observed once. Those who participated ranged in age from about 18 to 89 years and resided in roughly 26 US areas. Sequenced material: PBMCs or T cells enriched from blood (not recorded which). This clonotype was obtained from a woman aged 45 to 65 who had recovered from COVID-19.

The CDR3 DNA reads TGTGCCAGCAGTGATTGGAGGGCCCACGAGCAGTACGTC. Translation: CASSDWRAHEQYV. The J gene is TRBJ2-7, the V gene TRBV6-1, with D possibly matching TRBD2 (6 bases). Germline assignment: CDR1 MNHNS and CDR2 SASEGT. The CDR3 loop spans 13 amino acids. Trimming took 3 bases from V and 5 from J, leaving 11 bases between them.